Shown below are 9 T cell receptor beta chains from a single sample sequenced in a study of PD-1 blockade in classical Hodgkin lymphoma. The assay was immunoSEQ multiplex PCR, and TCRdb's table has in-frame clones only and misses some. This table holds roughly 30,000 clones, roughly 80% found once. Regarding time point: cycle 4 day 1 (C4D1), after 6 weeks of nivolumab. Every patient relapsed after autologous stem cell transplantation, and brentuximab vedotin exposure varied. The authors purified CD4+ T cells from thawed PBMCs by magnetic negative selection. Specimen: CD4+ T cells from blood, collected before the fourth cycle of nivolumab. These receptors were obtained from a human donor with classical Hodgkin lymphoma.

The V and J genes are TRBV28 and TRBJ1-5; 7 nucleotides agree with TRBD1. CDR1 and CDR2 (germline): MDHEN, SYDVKM. The CDR3 is 15 amino acids. Trimming cost V 6 bases and J 1 base; bases outside gene matches: 6. DNA of the CDR3: TGTGCCAGCAGGCCGACAGGGAAGAGCAATCAGCCCCAGCATTTT. Its protein is CASRPTGKSNQPQHF. Together with reference TRBV28 and TRBJ1-5, the CDR3 gives the full variable domain: DVKVTQSSRYLVKRTGEKVFLECVQDMDHENMFWYRQDPGLGLRLIYFSYDVKMKEKGDIPEGYSVSREKKERFSLILESASTNQTSMYLCASRPTGKSNQPQHFGDGTRLSIL.

The chain couples TRBV27 to TRBJ2-7; D perhaps matches TRBD2 (5 bases). Trimming took 3 bases from V and 0 from J, leaving 12 bases between them. The germline V gene has CDR1 MNHEY and CDR2 SMNVEV (reference sequence). This CDR3 comprises 15 residues. The CDR3 DNA follows: TGTGCCAGCAGTTTGGCGGGTGATACCTCCTACGAGCAGTACTTC. Translating it yields CASSLAGDTSYEQYF.

The chain recombines TRBV28 with TRBJ1-4; 7 bases match TRBD1. Losses at the gene ends were 4 bases for V and 4 bases for J; bases not matched to a gene: 6. Germline assignment: CDR1 MDHEN and CDR2 SYDVKM. The CDR3 runs 15 residues. As DNA, the CDR3 is TGTGCCAGCAGTTCGGCCGGGACAGTTAATGAAAAACTGTTTTTT. It codes for CASSSAGTVNEKLFF.

The chain is built from TRBV18 and TRBJ1-2; 7 positions match TRBD1. After removal of 3 bases from V and 3 bases from J, the junction contained 4 bases not matched to a gene. This CDR3 spans 14 amino acids. Germline V gene lookup returns CDR1 KGHSH and CDR2 LQKENI. DNA of the CDR3: TGTGCCAGCTCACCCCTCACAGGGGACTATGGCTACACCTTC. This codes for CASSPLTGDYGYTF.

This chain joins TRBV5-1 and TRBJ2-3; D may be TRBD1 or TRBD2 (7 bases each). The CDR3 runs to 15 residues. Trimming left V 2 bases short and J 4 bases short, with 14 bases between. Germline V gene sequence: CDR1 SGHRS, CDR2 YFSETQ. The CDR3 DNA sequence: TGCGCCAGCAGCTTTGGGGCAGGGGGGGCAGATACGCAGTATTTT. This codes for CASSFGAGGADTQYF.

The chain couples TRBV5-1 to TRBJ1-5; D ambiguous. CDR3 length: 15 residues. Per germline, CDR1 SGHRS and CDR2 YFSETQ. Between the trimmed V and J ends, which lost 0 bases and 3 bases, there was a span of 10 bases. The CDR3 DNA is TGCGCCAGCAGCTTGGAGGGAGCGGCCAATCAGCCCCAGCATTTT. Translation gives CASSLEGAANQPQHF.

The J gene is TRBJ1-1, the V gene TRBV28; no clear D. CDR1 is MDHEN and CDR2 is SYDVKM in the germline V gene. The CDR3 runs 13 residues. Trimming shortened V by 6 bases and J by 4 bases, and 12 bases separated the two germline ends. As DNA, the CDR3 is TGTGCCAGCAGGGAAAGGGTGGGCACTGAAGCTTTCTTT. Its protein is CASRERVGTEAFF.

In the case of this clone: Distinct nucleotide sequences in the sample also encode this CDR3. The gene calls are TRBV5-1 and TRBJ1-1; D remains ambiguous. Germline lookup yields CDR1 SGHRS and CDR2 YFSETQ. This CDR3 is 13 amino acids long. V was cut by 0 bases and J by 3 bases, with 6 bases left in between. The CDR3 DNA follows: TGCGCCAGCAGCTTGGGCGGGGACACTGAAGCTTTCTTT. As protein: CASSLGGDTEAFF. Using reference TRBV5-1 and TRBJ1-1 for the parts outside the CDR3, the full variable domain is KAGVTQTPRYLIKTRGQQVTLSCSPISGHRSVSWYQQTPGQGLQFLFEYFSETQRNKGNFPGRFSGRQFSNSRSEMNVSTLELGDSALYLCASSLGGDTEAFFGQGTRLTVV.

A single count supports this clone. The gene calls are TRBV6-6 and TRBJ1-3; D is uncertain. V gave up 7 bases and J gave up 4 bases, with 11 bases separating them. The CDR3 consists of 13 residues. CDR1 and CDR2 (germline): MNHNY, SVGAGI (reference sequence). The CDR3 coding sequence is TGTGCCAGCACAACGGGCATCGGAAACACCATATATTTT. Translation: CASTTGIGNTIYF.